Described below is a single TCR beta chain sequence and its context. Its antigen is undetermined. None of the participants with HIV were treated outside the United States. The data belong to a study of long-term antiretroviral therapy in people with HIV. The authors ran the immunoSEQ assay, v3.0, at survey level. The data were produced by immunoSEQ multiplex PCR, yet TCRdb's version contains in-frame clones alone and is incomplete. The sample contains about 48,000 clones, 80% to 90% of which appear only once. Findings and limits, study-wide: The range of CDR3 lengths in HIV repertoires proved narrower than that found in controls. Clones expanded before ART dominated the repertoire at all time points. Blood specimens, gathered between 2004 and 2017, were possibly obtained under older ART regimens.

CDR1 and CDR2 from the germline V gene are SGDLS and YYNGEE. The CDR3 extends over 15 amino acids. Trimming shortened V by 0 bases and J by 9 bases, and 16 bases separated the two germline ends. The clonotype originates from a woman aged 18-35 years with HIV. The J gene is TRBJ2-1, the V gene TRBV9, with D possibly being TRBD1 (6 bases). Sequenced here: unsorted PBMCs, sampled 0.8 years after starting antiretroviral therapy. CDR3 sequence reads: CASSVGGLGRGEQFF. The DNA of the CDR3 is TGTGCCAGCAGCGTAGGGGGGCTAGGCAGGGGTGAGCAGTTCTTC.